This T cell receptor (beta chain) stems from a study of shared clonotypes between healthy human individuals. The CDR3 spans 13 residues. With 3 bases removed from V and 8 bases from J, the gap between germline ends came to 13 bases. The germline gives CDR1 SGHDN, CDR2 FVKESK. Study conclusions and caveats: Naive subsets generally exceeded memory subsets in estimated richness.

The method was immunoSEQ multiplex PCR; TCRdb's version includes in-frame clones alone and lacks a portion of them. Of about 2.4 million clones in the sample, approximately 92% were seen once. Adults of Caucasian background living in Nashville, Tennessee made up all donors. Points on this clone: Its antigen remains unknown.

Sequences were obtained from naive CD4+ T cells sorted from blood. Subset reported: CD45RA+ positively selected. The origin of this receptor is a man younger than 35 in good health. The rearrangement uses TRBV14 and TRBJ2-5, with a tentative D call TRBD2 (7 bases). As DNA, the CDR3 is TGTGCCAGCAGCCAGGCGGGGGCGAGCACCCAGTACTTC. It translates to CASSQAGASTQYF.